The 2 T cell receptor beta chains given below trace back to one sample, sequenced in a study of blood T cell repertoires in COVID-19. Sequencing was performed with immunoSEQ multiplex PCR; in TCRdb, only in-frame clones are kept and a portion is missing. The sample shows about 100,000 clones, about 87% of them seen only once. Specimen: peripheral blood. These receptor sequences come from a woman in her thirties with acute or convalescent COVID-19.

The rearrangement uses TRBV7-3 and TRBJ1-5; 7 bases align to TRBD1. CDR1 and CDR2 from the germline V gene are SGHTA and FQGTGA. The CDR3 runs 13 residues. V lost 4 bases to trimming and J lost 7 bases; unmatched junction nucleotides: 4. The DNA of the CDR3 is TGTGCCAGCAGCTCAGACAGGGACCAGCCCCAGCATTTT. This translates into CASSSDRDQPQHF.

The chain combines TRBV9 with TRBJ2-1, with 8 positions matching TRBD2. CDR1 and CDR2 from the germline V gene are SGDLS and YYNGEE. The CDR3 is 17 residues long. Trimming at V came to 1 base and at J to 5 bases, leaving 11 bases not matched to a gene. The CDR3 DNA reads as TGTGCCAGCAGCGTACGGGAGGGAGGCGTGGCCCACAATGAGCAGTTCTTC. This sequence encodes CASSVREGGVAHNEQFF.